Below are 5 T cell receptor beta chains sequenced from a single sample in a study of cytomegalovirus exposure and HLA in healthy donors. PCR used 60 Vbeta primers and 13 Jbeta primers. The data were produced by immunoSEQ multiplex PCR, yet TCRdb's version contains in-frame clones alone and is incomplete. The table includes about 110,000 clones, about 73% detected once. Sequenced: PBMCs. These receptors were taken from a woman in her twenties or thirties in good health and CMV-seronegative.

The V gene is TRBV10-2, the J gene TRBJ1-2; D remains unclear. The V gene lost 1 base and the J gene lost 7 bases, with 13 bases spanning the gap. Germline values: CDR1 WSHSY, CDR2 SAAADI. This CDR3 contains 14 residues. DNA for the CDR3: TGCGCCAGCAGTGAGTTGGCAGGTGTCTCTGGCTACACCTTC. Protein sequence: CASSELAGVSGYTF.

The V and J genes are TRBV7-9 and TRBJ2-3; 7 nucleotides agree with TRBD2. CDR1 SEHNR and CDR2 FQNEAQ come from the germline V gene (reference sequence). The CDR3 runs to 16 residues. Trimming removed 5 bases from V and 5 bases from J; junction bases left unmatched: 13. The CDR3 here is CASSARDYPAGDTQYF. CDR3 in DNA: TGTGCCAGCAGCGCCAGGGACTACCCAGCAGGAGATACGCAGTATTTT. Looking up the rest from reference TRBV7-9 and TRBJ2-3 gives the full variable domain: DTGVSQNPRHKITKRGQNVTFRCDPISEHNRLYWYRQTLGQGPEFLTYFQNEAQLEKSRLLSDRFSAERPKGSFSTLEIQRTEQGDSAMYLCASSARDYPAGDTQYFGPGTRLTVL.

The chain employs TRBV7-8 and TRBJ2-7; D gene uncertain. V gave up 5 bases and J gave up 7 bases, with 12 bases separating them. Looked up from germline, CDR1 is SGHVS and CDR2 is FQNEAQ. This CDR3 has 12 amino acids. Here the CDR3 reads CASSQPPREQYF. As DNA, the CDR3 is TGTGCCAGCAGCCAGCCTCCTAGGGAGCAGTACTTC.

This clone came up once. The junction shows a germline mismatch at one end, possibly a read error. This sequence joins TRBV4-2 and TRBJ2-7; 11 bases align to TRBD2. Germline V gives CDR1 LGHNA, CDR2 YNFKEQ. This CDR3 has 17 amino acids. The DNA of the CDR3 is TGTGCCAGCAGTCAAGAAGGCCTAGCGGGAGGAGGTTCCGAGCAGTACTTC. This encodes CASSQEGLAGGGSEQYF.

As for this clone: One junction end does not reproduce the germline sequence, and a read error may be involved. This rearrangement joins TRBV7-7 to TRBJ2-1; 8 nucleotides align to TRBD2. The CDR3 has 13 residues. The germline CDR1 and CDR2 sequences are SSHAT and FNYEAQ (reference sequence). In DNA, the CDR3 is TGTGCTAGCAGCTTAGGGACTAGCAATGAGCAGTTCTTC. Translated: CASSLGTSNEQFF.